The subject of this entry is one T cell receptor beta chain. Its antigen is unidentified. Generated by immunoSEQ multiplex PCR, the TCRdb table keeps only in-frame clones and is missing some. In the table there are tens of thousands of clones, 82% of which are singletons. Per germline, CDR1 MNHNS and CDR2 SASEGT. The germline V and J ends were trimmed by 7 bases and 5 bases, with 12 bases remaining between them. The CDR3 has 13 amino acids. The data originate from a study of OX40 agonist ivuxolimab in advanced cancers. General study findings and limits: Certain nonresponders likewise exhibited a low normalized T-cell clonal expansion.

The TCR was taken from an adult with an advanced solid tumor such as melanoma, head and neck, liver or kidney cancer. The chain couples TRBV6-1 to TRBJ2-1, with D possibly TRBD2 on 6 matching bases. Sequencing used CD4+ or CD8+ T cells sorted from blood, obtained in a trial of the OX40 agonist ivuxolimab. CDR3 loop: CASNLGGDNEQFF. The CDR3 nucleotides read TGTGCCAGCAATCTAGGAGGGGACAATGAGCAGTTCTTC.